The clone carrying this T cell receptor (beta chain) was seen a few times. The sample is drawn from a study of blood T cell repertoires in COVID-19. Background on the study: PBMCs, B-cell-depleted T cells, or T cells provided the cDNA or gDNA that made up the material.

CDR3 size: 13 residues. V was cut by 6 bases and J by 1 base, with 9 bases left in between. Original processing notes: Quantification of nucleated cells was approximated via reference gene primer amplification. Repertoires were generated with immunoSEQ multiplex PCR, while TCRdb's copy carries only in-frame clones and drops some. V, J and clone size are those of that table, while D and trimming were read from the DNA. The data show about 190,000 clones, roughly 80% seen once. The clonotype was recovered from a woman in her twenties or thirties with acute or convalescent COVID-19. The chain carries TRBV12-3 or TRBV12-4 and TRBJ1-1, with no clear D. Input material: peripheral blood. The CDR3: CASSPGRNTEAFF. The CDR3 DNA reads as TGTGCCAGCAGCCCTGGGCGGAACACTGAAGCTTTCTTT.